This is a list of T cell receptor beta chains from one sample in a study of shared clonotypes between healthy human individuals. TCRdb's table, derived via immunoSEQ multiplex PCR, lists solely in-frame clones and lacks some. The table lists about a million clones, 60% to 80% of them singletons. Sequenced sample: memory CD4+ T cells from PBMCs. These receptors came from a man younger than 35 in good health. Some clones in this sample may be carry-over from other donors' samples. Both conserved end residues are part of each CDR3. D genes are given only for firm matches.

V	D	J	CDR3
TRBV29-1	NA	TRBJ1-2	CSVDSGATNYGYTF
TRBV30	NA	TRBJ2-7	CAWSVQGYEQYF
TRBV25-1	TRBD1	TRBJ2-1	CASSGDRGSGYEQFF
TRBV28	NA	TRBJ2-7	CASSPPQAPYEQYF
TRBV28	NA	TRBJ1-1	CASTPPGGFTEAFF
TRBV28	NA	TRBJ1-2	CASSPQVLLGYTF
TRBV5-1	NA	TRBJ1-2	CASAGYSNYGYTF
TRBV10-3	TRBD1	TRBJ1-1	CAIRGTGGRGGTEAFF
TRBV5-6	NA	TRBJ2-2	CASSFERNTGELFF
TRBV7-2	NA	TRBJ1-3	CASSLAGWRDTIYF
TRBV7-9	TRBD1	TRBJ1-2	CASSFTGGYGYTF
TRBV6-4	NA	TRBJ2-3	CASSDSAGERDTQYF
TRBV2	NA	TRBJ1-1	CASSVDLGDTEAFF
TRBV11-2	NA	TRBJ1-1	CASSLGPGMSAFF
TRBV7-6	TRBD2	TRBJ2-3	CASSLMTSGTTDTQYF
TRBV18	TRBD1	TRBJ2-5	CASSPRARGPETQYF
TRBV29-1	NA	TRBJ2-1	CSVANGGSLVDEQFF
TRBV10-1	NA	TRBJ2-7	CASSESLAPAGAMVSRTYEQYF
TRBV6-5	NA	NA	CASSYSWYSGVGEQYF
TRBV28	TRBD2	NA	CASSPTGLAGDEQYF
TRBV27	TRBD1	TRBJ2-7	CASSWDRTLYEQYF
TRBV7-3	TRBD2	TRBJ2-1	CASSHSGREQFF